The 8 T cell receptor beta chains presented below share a single source sample, sequenced in a study of blood T cell repertoires in COVID-19. The data were produced by immunoSEQ multiplex PCR, yet TCRdb's version contains in-frame clones alone and is incomplete. The table lists fewer than 350,000 clones, roughly 90% of them singletons. Sequences were obtained from peripheral blood. The receptors here all came from a woman aged 25 to 39 with COVID-19, enrolled during active disease.

This sequence joins TRBV14 and TRBJ1-1; D ambiguous. Per germline, CDR1 SGHDN and CDR2 FVKESK. Deletions cut 4 bases from V and 8 bases from J, with 11 bases between. This CDR3 region has 12 residues. CDR3 nucleotide sequence: TGTGCCAGCAGCCTCGCGAGTACCGAAGCTTTCTTT. This codes for CASSLASTEAFF.

CDR3 residues: CASSHWTGGIYEQYF. The CDR3 bases are TGTGCCAGCAGCCACTGGACAGGGGGTATCTACGAGCAGTACTTC. This rearrangement joins TRBV14 to TRBJ2-7; 10 nucleotides align to TRBD1. From germline, CDR1 is SGHDN and CDR2 FVKESK. After removal of 3 bases from V and 3 bases from J, the junction contained 5 bases not matched to a gene. This CDR3 is built from 15 residues. The full variable domain, in which reference TRBV14 and TRBJ2-7 provide the parts outside the CDR3, is EAGVTQFPSHSVIEKGQTVTLRCDPISGHDNLYWYRRVMGKEIKFLLHFVKESKQDESGMPNNRFLAERTGGTYSTLKVQPAELEDSGVYFCASSHWTGGIYEQYFGPGTRLTVT.

This chain connects TRBV7-2 to TRBJ1-1; D uncertain. Germline values: CDR1 SGHTA, CDR2 FQGNSA. The V end was cut by 2 bases, the J end by 1 base, with 8 bases between. This CDR3 has 14 residues. Here the CDR3 reads CASSLYEGNTEAFF. The CDR3 DNA is TGTGCCAGCAGCTTATACGAGGGGAACACTGAAGCTTTCTTT.

V is TRBV7-8 and J is TRBJ1-1; 11 bases are shared with TRBD1. Per the germline V gene, CDR1 is SGHVS and CDR2 is FQNEAQ. J was trimmed by 8 bases and V by 3 bases; bases with no gene match: 8. The CDR3 spans 15 residues. The CDR3 DNA follows: TGTGCCAGCAGCTTCCGGACAGGGGGCTTCCCGGAAGCTTTCTTT. Protein sequence: CASSFRTGGFPEAFF.

The chain couples TRBV5-1 to TRBJ1-5, with a possible D match to TRBD1 (5 bases). V shed 4 bases and J shed 5 bases, with 16 bases lying between them. The CDR3 totals 15 residues. Germline CDR1 SGHRS, CDR2 YFSETQ. The CDR3 sequence: CASSLDPQGDQPQHF. The CDR3 DNA follows: TGCGCCAGCAGCCTGGACCCCCAAGGGGATCAGCCCCAGCATTTT.

The gene calls are TRBV4-1 and TRBJ2-7; D is possibly TRBD2 (5 bases). Trimming pared 2 bases from V and 1 base from J, leaving 12 bases between. In germline, CDR1 is MGHRA, CDR2 YSYEKL. This CDR3 has 15 residues. Written as DNA, the CDR3 is TGCGCCAGCAGCCAAACGGACTCACCTTCCTACGAGCAGTACTTC. Translated: CASSQTDSPSYEQYF.

V is TRBV30 and J is TRBJ1-2; maybe TRBD1 (6 bases). The CDR3 runs to 12 residues. Looked up from germline, CDR1 is GTSNPN and CDR2 is SVGIG (reference sequence). The V gene lost 5 bases and the J gene lost 3 bases, with 10 bases spanning the gap. CDR3 DNA: TGTGCCTGGTCACAGGGAGACTATGGCTACACCTTC. Its protein product is CAWSQGDYGYTF.

The V and J genes are TRBV2 and TRBJ2-2; TRBD1 might be the D (5 bases). Germline CDR1 is SNHLY and CDR2 is FYNNEI. The CDR3 contains 14 residues. Trimming cost V 6 bases and J 1 base, with 9 bases left between them. The CDR3 region has the DNA TGTGCCAGCAGAATCGGACAGAACACCGGGGAGCTGTTTTTT. Protein sequence: CASRIGQNTGELFF.